This is a list of T cell receptor beta chains from one sample in a study of molecular identifiers for immune sequencing clone quantification. MiXCR, applied by TCRdb to the PCR reads, yields one record per CDR3 protein. Of 90,000 or so distinct CDR3 sequences detected, around 20% appear once; the ten largest clones hold more than 0.85%. The sample taken for sequencing was naive CD8+ T cells from blood, with Jurkat cell RNA spiked in. These receptors were obtained from a human donor in good health. Some libraries in this study had Jurkat cell RNA spiked in. Each CDR3 is given with its conserved first and last residue. D genes are given only for firm matches. Only some rows state a clone size, as once, few, many or a class for expanded clones.

clone size: NA; J gene: TRBJ2-1; V gene: TRBV27; D gene: TRBD2; CDR3 DNA: TGTGCCAGCAGCCTCGGGACTAGCGGGCCCAATGAGCAGTTCTTC; CDR3 protein: CASSLGTSGPNEQFF
clone size: many; J gene: TRBJ2-7; V gene: TRBV27; D gene: NA; CDR3 DNA: TGTGCCAGCAGTACGCATTATGACAGGTCCTCCTACGAGCAGTACTTC; CDR3 protein: CASSTHYDRSSYEQYF
clone size: NA; J gene: TRBJ2-7; V gene: TRBV2; D gene: TRBD1; CDR3 DNA: TGTGCCAGCAACTCCCCCCGGGCGACAGGGGTAACCTACGAGCAGTACTTC; CDR3 protein: CASNSPRATGVTYEQYF
clone size: few; J gene: TRBJ2-5; V gene: TRBV7-3; D gene: NA; CDR3 DNA: TGTGCCAGCAGCCCTACAGGGAACCAAGACACCCAGTACTTT; CDR3 protein: CASSPTGNQDTQYF
clone size: many; J gene: TRBJ1-1; V gene: TRBV15; D gene: NA; CDR3 DNA: TGTGCCACCAGCGCGCCGCAGGGACCGAGGACTGAAGCTTTCTTT; CDR3 protein: CATSAPQGPRTEAFF
clone size: NA; J gene: TRBJ2-5; V gene: TRBV18; D gene: TRBD1; CDR3 DNA: TGTGCCAGCTCAAAAGACAGGGAAGAGACCCAGTACTTC; CDR3 protein: CASSKDREETQYF
clone size: few; J gene: TRBJ2-3; V gene: TRBV7-9; D gene: TRBD2; CDR3 DNA: TGTGCCAGCAGCTCACCGACTAGCGGGGAACACACAGATACGCAGTATTTT; CDR3 protein: CASSSPTSGEHTDTQYF
clone size: many; J gene: TRBJ2-5; V gene: TRBV7-9; D gene: TRBD1; CDR3 DNA: TGTGCCAGCAGCACCCGACAGGGCAGAACCCAAGAGACCCAGTACTTC; CDR3 protein: CASSTRQGRTQETQYF
clone size: many; J gene: TRBJ2-3; V gene: TRBV7-8; D gene: NA; CDR3 DNA: TGTGCCAGCAGCCCGATGTGGGGGGGCACAGATACGCAGTATTTT; CDR3 protein: CASSPMWGGTDTQYF
clone size: many; J gene: TRBJ1-4; V gene: TRBV7-9; D gene: NA; CDR3 DNA: TGTGCCAGCACTGGACTCCTCGGCGAAAAACTGTTTTTT; CDR3 protein: CASTGLLGEKLFF
clone size: many; J gene: TRBJ2-7; V gene: TRBV27; D gene: NA; CDR3 DNA: TGTGCCAGCAGTTTGGGAACAGGGTTAATCTGGTACGAGCAGTACTTC; CDR3 protein: CASSLGTGLIWYEQYF
clone size: many; J gene: TRBJ2-4; V gene: TRBV5-6; D gene: TRBD1; CDR3 DNA: TGTGCCAGCCCTCCCCTGAAGGGGACAGGGCTGATTCAGTACTTC; CDR3 protein: CASPPLKGTGLIQYF
clone size: many; J gene: TRBJ2-3; V gene: TRBV6-5; D gene: NA; CDR3 DNA: TGTGCCAGCAGTTATTGGGACGGCACAGATACGCAGTATTTT; CDR3 protein: CASSYWDGTDTQYF
clone size: many; J gene: TRBJ2-2; V gene: TRBV9; D gene: TRBD1; CDR3 DNA: TGTGCCAGCAGCGTAGAGGCCAGGGGGCAATTCGCCGGGGAGCTGTTTTTT; CDR3 protein: CASSVEARGQFAGELFF
clone size: few; J gene: TRBJ1-3; V gene: TRBV20-1; D gene: NA; CDR3 DNA: TGCAGTGCTAGAAATACTGGAAACACCATATATTTT; CDR3 protein: CSARNTGNTIYF
clone size: many; J gene: TRBJ2-3; V gene: TRBV7-6; D gene: NA; CDR3 DNA: TGTGCCAGCAGCTTCGGACAGTTCGGCACAGATACGCAGTATTTT; CDR3 protein: CASSFGQFGTDTQYF
clone size: many; J gene: TRBJ2-7; V gene: TRBV4-1; D gene: NA; CDR3 DNA: TGCGCCAGCAGCCAACCCCACGGCAGGATTGGGGGAGGCTCCTACGAGCAGTACTTC; CDR3 protein: CASSQPHGRIGGGSYEQYF
clone size: many; J gene: TRBJ1-1; V gene: TRBV4-3; D gene: NA; CDR3 DNA: TGCGCCAGCAGCCAAGACTGGGGGTCCAACACTGAAGCTTTCTTT; CDR3 protein: CASSQDWGSNTEAFF
clone size: NA; J gene: TRBJ2-5; V gene: TRBV27; D gene: TRBD1; CDR3 DNA: TGTGCCAGCAGTATCCTCCGGGACAGCGACGAGACCCAGTACTTC; CDR3 protein: CASSILRDSDETQYF
clone size: NA; J gene: TRBJ2-7; V gene: TRBV10-2; D gene: TRBD1; CDR3 DNA: TGCGCCAGTCTCCGGGACAGGGGCGACGAGCAGTACTTC; CDR3 protein: CASLRDRGDEQYF
clone size: many; J gene: TRBJ2-5; V gene: TRBV28; D gene: TRBD2; CDR3 DNA: TGTGCCAGCAGTGGCCCTAAGGCGGGAGGGGGTGAGACCCAGTACTTC; CDR3 protein: CASSGPKAGGGETQYF
clone size: many; J gene: TRBJ2-5; V gene: TRBV6-2/TRBV6-3; D gene: NA; CDR3 DNA: TGTGCCAGCGTGGGGGCGGCAGAGACCCAGTACTTC; CDR3 protein: CASVGAAETQYF
clone size: NA; J gene: TRBJ1-2; V gene: TRBV12-3/TRBV12-4; D gene: NA; CDR3 DNA: TGTGCCAGCAGTCAGGGGTCTGCGGCCTATGGCTACACCTTC; CDR3 protein: CASSQGSAAYGYTF
clone size: few; J gene: TRBJ2-3; V gene: TRBV9; D gene: NA; CDR3 DNA: TGTGCCAGCAGCGCAGGGGATACGCAGTATTTT; CDR3 protein: CASSAGDTQYF
clone size: many; J gene: TRBJ2-6; V gene: TRBV29-1; D gene: NA; CDR3 DNA: TGCAGCGTTGTTAAGGACGGACCTCTTGGGGCCAACGTCCTGACTTTC; CDR3 protein: CSVVKDGPLGANVLTF
clone size: many; J gene: TRBJ2-3; V gene: TRBV29-1; D gene: NA; CDR3 DNA: TGCAGCGTTGAAGCGGGGGGCCGGGGGGCAGATACGCAGTATTTT; CDR3 protein: CSVEAGGRGADTQYF
clone size: many; J gene: TRBJ2-7; V gene: TRBV20-1; D gene: NA; CDR3 DNA: TGCAGTGCTCGGAGGGCAGGGGCCCCCGCTTACGAGCAGTACTTC; CDR3 protein: CSARRAGAPAYEQYF
clone size: few; J gene: TRBJ2-3; V gene: TRBV27; D gene: NA; CDR3 DNA: TGTGCCAGCAGTTGGGGGTACACAGATACGCAGTATTTT; CDR3 protein: CASSWGYTDTQYF
clone size: NA; J gene: TRBJ2-7; V gene: TRBV27; D gene: TRBD1; CDR3 DNA: TGTGCCAGCAGATACGGACAGGGGGTATTCTACGAGCAGTACTTC; CDR3 protein: CASRYGQGVFYEQYF
clone size: many; J gene: TRBJ2-7; V gene: TRBV30; D gene: NA; CDR3 DNA: TGTGCCTGGAGTGTGGGGTTGAGCTCCTACGAGCAGTACTTC; CDR3 protein: CAWSVGLSSYEQYF
clone size: many; J gene: TRBJ2-2; V gene: TRBV5-5; D gene: NA; CDR3 DNA: TGTGCCAGCAGCTTGGCCGTCTGGACCGGGGAGCTGTTTTTT; CDR3 protein: CASSLAVWTGELFF